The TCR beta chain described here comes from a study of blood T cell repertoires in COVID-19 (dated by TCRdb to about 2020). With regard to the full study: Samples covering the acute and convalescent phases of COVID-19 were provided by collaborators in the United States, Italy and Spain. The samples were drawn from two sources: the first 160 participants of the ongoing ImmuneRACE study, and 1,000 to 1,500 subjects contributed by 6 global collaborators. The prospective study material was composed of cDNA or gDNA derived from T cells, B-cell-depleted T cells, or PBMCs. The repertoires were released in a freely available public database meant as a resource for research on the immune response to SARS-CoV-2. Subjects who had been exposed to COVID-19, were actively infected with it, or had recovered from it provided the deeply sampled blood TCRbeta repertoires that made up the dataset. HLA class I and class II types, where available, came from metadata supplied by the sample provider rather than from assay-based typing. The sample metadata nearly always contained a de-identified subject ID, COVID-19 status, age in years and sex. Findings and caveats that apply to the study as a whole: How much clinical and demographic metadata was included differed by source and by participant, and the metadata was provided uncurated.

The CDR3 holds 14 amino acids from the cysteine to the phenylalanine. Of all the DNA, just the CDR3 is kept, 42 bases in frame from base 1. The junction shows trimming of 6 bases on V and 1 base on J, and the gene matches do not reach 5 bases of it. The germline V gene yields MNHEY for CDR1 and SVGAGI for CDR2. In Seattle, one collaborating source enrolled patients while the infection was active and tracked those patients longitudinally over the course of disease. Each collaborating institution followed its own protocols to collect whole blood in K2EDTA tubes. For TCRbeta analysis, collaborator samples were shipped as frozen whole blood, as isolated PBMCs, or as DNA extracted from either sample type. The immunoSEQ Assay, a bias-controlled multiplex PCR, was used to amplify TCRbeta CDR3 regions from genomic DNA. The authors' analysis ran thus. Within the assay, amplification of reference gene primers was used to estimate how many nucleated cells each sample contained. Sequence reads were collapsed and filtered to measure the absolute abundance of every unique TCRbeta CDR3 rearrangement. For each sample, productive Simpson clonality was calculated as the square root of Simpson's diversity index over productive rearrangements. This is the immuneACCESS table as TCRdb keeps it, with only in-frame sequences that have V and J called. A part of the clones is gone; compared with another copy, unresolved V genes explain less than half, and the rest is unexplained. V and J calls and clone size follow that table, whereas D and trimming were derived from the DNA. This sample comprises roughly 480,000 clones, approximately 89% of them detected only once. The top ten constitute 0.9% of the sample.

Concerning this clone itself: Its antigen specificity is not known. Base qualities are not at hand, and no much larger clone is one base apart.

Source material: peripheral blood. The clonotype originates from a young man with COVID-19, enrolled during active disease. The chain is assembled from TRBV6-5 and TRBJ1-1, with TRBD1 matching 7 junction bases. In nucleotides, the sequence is TGTGCCAGCAGGAAACAGGGGAGGAACACTGAAGCTTTCTTT. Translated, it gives CASRKQGRNTEAFF.